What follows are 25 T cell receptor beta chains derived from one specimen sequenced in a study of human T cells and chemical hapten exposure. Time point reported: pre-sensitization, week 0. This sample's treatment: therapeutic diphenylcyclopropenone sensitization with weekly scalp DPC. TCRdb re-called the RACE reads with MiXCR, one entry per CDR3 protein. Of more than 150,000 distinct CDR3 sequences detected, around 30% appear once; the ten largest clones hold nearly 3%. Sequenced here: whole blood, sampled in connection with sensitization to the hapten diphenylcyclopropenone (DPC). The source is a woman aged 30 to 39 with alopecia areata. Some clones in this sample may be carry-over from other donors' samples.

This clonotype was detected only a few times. CDR3 sequence (DNA): TGTGCCAGCAGCTTAGATAAGACGGGACAGGGCTCCACCGGGGAGCTGTTTTTT. This gives the protein CASSLDKTGQGSTGELFF. The chain couples TRBV7-8 to TRBJ2-2, with TRBD1 identical over 9 bases. The V and J ends lost 1 base and 4 bases, in that order; junction bases with no gene match: 10. CDR1 is SGHVS, CDR2 FQNEAQ, per germline. CDR3 size: 18 residues.

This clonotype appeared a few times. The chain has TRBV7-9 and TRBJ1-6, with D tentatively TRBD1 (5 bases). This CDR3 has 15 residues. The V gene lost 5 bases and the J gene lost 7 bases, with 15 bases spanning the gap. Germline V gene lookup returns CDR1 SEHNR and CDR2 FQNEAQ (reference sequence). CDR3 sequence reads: CASSERDGQNSPLHF. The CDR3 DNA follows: TGTGCCAGCAGCGAGAGAGATGGACAAAATTCACCCCTCCACTTT.

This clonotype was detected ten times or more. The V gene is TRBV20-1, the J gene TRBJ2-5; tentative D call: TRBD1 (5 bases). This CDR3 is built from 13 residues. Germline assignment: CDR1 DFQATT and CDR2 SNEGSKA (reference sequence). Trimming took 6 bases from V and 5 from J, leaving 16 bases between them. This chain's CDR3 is CSAGVLAEETQYF. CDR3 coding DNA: TGCAGTGCAGGGGTCCTGGCCGAGGAGACCCAGTACTTC.

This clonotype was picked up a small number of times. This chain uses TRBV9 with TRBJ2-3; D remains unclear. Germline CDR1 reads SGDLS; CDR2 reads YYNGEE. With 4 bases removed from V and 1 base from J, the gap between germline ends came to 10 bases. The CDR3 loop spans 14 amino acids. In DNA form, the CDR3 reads TGTGCCAGCAGCCCCCCTTACGGCACAGATACGCAGTATTTT. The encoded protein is CASSPPYGTDTQYF.

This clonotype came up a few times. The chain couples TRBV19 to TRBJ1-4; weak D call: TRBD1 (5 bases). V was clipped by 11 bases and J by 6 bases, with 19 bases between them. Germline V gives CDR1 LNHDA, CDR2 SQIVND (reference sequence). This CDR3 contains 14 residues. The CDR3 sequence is CASRLEQGYEKLFF. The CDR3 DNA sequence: TGTGCCTCCCGCTTGGAGCAGGGTTATGAAAAACTGTTTTTT. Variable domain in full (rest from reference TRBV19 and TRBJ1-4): DGGITQSPKYLFRKEGQNVTLSCEQNLNHDAMYWYRQDPGQGLRLIYYSQIVNDFQKGDIAEGYSVSREKKESFPLTVTSAQKNPTAFYLCASRLEQGYEKLFFGSGTQLSVL.

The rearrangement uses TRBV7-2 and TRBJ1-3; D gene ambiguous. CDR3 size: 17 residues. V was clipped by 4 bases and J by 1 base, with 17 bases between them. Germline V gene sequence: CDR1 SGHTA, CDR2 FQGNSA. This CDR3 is CASSSNRGGSSGNTIYF. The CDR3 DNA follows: TGTGCCAGCAGCTCTAACCGGGGAGGGTCTTCTGGAAACACCATATATTTT.

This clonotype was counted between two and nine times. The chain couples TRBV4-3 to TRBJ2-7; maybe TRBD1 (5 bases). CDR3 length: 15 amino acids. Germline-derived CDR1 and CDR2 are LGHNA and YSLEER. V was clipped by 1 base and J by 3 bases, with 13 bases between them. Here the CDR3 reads CASSQGAGIGYEQYF. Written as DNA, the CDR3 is TGCGCCAGCAGCCAAGGCGCAGGGATAGGCTACGAGCAGTACTTC.

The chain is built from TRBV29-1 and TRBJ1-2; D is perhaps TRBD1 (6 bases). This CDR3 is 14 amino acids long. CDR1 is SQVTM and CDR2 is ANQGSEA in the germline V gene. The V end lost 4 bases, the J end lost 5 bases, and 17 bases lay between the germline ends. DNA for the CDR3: TGCAGCGTTGCCTCCGGGACCCAGGGGTATGGCTACACCTTC. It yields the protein CSVASGTQGYGYTF.

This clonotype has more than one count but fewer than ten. CDR3 sequence (DNA): TGCAGCGGGGAGAGGCTAGCGGGATCTACAGATACGCAGTATTTT. This codes for CSGERLAGSTDTQYF. This chain connects TRBV29-1 to TRBJ2-3; 9 bases map to TRBD2. V lost 7 bases to trimming and J lost 3 bases; unmatched junction nucleotides: 11. From germline, CDR1 is SQVTM and CDR2 ANQGSEA. The CDR3 length is 15 residues.

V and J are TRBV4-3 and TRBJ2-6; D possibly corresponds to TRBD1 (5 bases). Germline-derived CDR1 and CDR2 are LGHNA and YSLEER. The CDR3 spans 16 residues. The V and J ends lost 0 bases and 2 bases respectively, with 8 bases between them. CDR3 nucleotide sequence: TGCGCCAGCAGCCAAGAAGGCAGGGCTGGGGCCAACGTCCTGACTTTC. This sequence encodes CASSQEGRAGANVLTF.

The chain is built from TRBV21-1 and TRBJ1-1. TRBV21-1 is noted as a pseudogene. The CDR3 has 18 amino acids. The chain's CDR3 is CASSKNRGLNTQNTEAFF. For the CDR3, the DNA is TGTGCCAGCAGCAAAAACCGCGGGCTTAACACCCAGAACACTGAAGCTTTCTTT.

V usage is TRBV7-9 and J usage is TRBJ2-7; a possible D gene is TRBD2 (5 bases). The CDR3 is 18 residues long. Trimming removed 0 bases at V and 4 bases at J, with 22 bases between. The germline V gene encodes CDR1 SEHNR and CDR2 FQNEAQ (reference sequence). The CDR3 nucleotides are TGTGCCAGCAGCTTAGCGGATTTTTTAACGGAGGTTCGGTACGAGCAGTACTTC. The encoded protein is CASSLADFLTEVRYEQYF.

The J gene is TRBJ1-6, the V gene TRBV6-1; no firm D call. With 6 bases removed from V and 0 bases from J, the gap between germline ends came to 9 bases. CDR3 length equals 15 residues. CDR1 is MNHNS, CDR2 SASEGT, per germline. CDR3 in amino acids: CASRGMSSYNSPLHF. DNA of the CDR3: TGTGCCAGCAGGGGCATGAGCTCCTATAATTCACCCCTCCACTTT.

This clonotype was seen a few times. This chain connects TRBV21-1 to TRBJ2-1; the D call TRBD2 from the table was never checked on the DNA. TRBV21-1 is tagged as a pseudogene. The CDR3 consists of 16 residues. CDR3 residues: CASSHKKGRPYNEQFF. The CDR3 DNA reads TGTGCCAGCAGCCATAAAAAAGGGAGGCCCTACAATGAGCAGTTCTTC.

CDR3 coding DNA: TGCAGTGCTAGATGGGATCTGGGAAACACCATATATTTT. It yields the protein CSARWDLGNTIYF. The genes are TRBV20-1 and TRBJ1-3, with D unresolved. Germline V lookup: CDR1 DFQATT, CDR2 SNEGSKA (reference sequence). CDR3 length: 13 amino acids. The germline V and J ends were trimmed by 2 bases and 4 bases, with 9 bases remaining between them.

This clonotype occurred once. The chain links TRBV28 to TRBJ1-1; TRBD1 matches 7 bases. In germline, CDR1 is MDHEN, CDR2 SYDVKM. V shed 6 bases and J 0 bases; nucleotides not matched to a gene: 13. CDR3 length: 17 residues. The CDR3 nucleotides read TGTGCCAGCAGCCAAACAGGGGCCGTAGACATGAACACTGAAGCTTTCTTT. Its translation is CASSQTGAVDMNTEAFF.

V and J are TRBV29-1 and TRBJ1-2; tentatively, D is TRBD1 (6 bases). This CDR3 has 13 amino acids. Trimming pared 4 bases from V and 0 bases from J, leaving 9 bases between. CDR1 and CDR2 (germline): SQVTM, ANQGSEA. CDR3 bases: TGCAGCGTTGGGGACACCACTAACTATGGCTACACCTTC. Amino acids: CSVGDTTNYGYTF. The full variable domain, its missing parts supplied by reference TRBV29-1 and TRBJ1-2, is SAVISQKPSRDICQRGTSLTIQCQVDSQVTMMFWYRQQPGQSLTLIATANQGSEATYESGFVIDKFPISRPNLTFSTLTVSNMSPEDSSIYLCSVGDTTNYGYTFGSGTRLTVV.

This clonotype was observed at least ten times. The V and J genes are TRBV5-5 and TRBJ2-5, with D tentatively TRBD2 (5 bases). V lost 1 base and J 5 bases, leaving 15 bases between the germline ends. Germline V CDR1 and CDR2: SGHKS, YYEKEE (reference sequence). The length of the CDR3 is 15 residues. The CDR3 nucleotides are TGTGCCAGCAGCTTGAGACTACCGAGGGCCGAGACCCAGTACTTC. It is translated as CASSLRLPRAETQYF.

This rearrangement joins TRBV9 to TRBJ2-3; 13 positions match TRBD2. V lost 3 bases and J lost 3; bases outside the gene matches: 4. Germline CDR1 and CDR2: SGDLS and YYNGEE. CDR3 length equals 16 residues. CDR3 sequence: CASSAGTSGVTDTQYF. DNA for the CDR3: TGTGCCAGCAGCGCCGGGACTAGCGGGGTAACAGATACGCAGTATTTT. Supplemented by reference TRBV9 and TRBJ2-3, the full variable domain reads DSGVTQTPKHLITATGQRVTLRCSPRSGDLSVYWYQQSLDQGLQFLIQYYNGEERAKGNILERFSAQQFPDLHSELNLSSLELGDSALYFCASSAGTSGVTDTQYFGPGTRLTVL.

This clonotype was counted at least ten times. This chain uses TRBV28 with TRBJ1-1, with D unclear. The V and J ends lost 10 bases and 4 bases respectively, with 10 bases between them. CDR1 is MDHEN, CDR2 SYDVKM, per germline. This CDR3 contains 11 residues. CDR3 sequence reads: CATFPGTEAFF. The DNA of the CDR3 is TGTGCCACGTTCCCCGGCACTGAAGCTTTCTTT.

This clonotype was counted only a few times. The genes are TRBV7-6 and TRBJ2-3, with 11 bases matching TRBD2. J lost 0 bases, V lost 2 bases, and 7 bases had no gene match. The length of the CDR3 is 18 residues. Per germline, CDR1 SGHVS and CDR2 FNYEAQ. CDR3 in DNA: TGTGCCAGCAGCTTATTGGCTAGCGGGGGGACCAGCACAGATACGCAGTATTTT. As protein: CASSLLASGGTSTDTQYF.

This chain's CDR3 is CASGLEEETQYF. In DNA form, the CDR3 reads TGTGCTAGTGGTTTGGAAGAAGAGACCCAGTACTTC. This chain joins TRBV12-5 and TRBJ2-5; D is uncertain. The germline V gene encodes CDR1 LGHNT and CDR2 FRNRAP. V lost 1 base and J lost 3, with 3 bases in between. This CDR3 spans 12 amino acids.

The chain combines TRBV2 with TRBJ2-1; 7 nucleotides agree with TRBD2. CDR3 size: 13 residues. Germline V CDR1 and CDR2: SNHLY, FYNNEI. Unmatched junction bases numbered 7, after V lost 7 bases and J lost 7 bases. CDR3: CASNWLAENEQFF. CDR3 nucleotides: TGTGCCAGCAATTGGCTAGCGGAAAATGAGCAGTTCTTC.

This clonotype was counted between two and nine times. In nucleotides, the CDR3 is TGTGCCAGCAGCGTAGGCAGCTACCTGGCCGGCAACGTCCTGACTTTC. It translates to CASSVGSYLAGNVLTF. The rearrangement uses TRBV9 and TRBJ2-6; D not certain. The V end was cut by 0 bases, the J end by 9 bases, with 16 bases between. The CDR3 is 16 residues long. Germline loops: CDR1 SGDLS, CDR2 YYNGEE.

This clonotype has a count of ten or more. As DNA, the CDR3 is TGTGCCAGCAGTTTCGGGACAGGGGTGTCCTACGAGCAGTACTTC. Amino acids: CASSFGTGVSYEQYF. This chain links TRBV6-5 with TRBJ2-7; 10 bases align to TRBD1. V shed 4 bases, J shed 1 base, and the junction held 4 bases outside the gene matches. Germline CDR1 and CDR2: MNHEY and SVGAGI. The CDR3 runs 15 residues.